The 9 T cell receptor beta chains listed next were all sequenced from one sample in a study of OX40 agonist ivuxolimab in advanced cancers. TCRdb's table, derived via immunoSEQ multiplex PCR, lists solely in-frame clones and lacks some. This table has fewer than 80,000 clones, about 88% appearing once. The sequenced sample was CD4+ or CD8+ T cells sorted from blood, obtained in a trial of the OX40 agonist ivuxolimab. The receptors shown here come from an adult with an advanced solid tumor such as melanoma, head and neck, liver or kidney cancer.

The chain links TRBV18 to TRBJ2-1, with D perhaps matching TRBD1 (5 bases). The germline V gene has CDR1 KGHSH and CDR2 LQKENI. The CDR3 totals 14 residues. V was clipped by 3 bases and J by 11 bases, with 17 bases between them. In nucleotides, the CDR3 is TGTGCCAGCTCACCCCCACAGTCCCGACAGCAGCAGTTCTTC. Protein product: CASSPPQSRQQQFF.

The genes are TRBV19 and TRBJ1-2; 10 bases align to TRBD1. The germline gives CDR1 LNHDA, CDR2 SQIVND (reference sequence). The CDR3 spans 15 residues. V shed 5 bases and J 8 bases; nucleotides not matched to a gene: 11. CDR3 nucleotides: TGTGCCAGTAGTCCCCCCCAGACAGGGGGCTACGGCTACACCTTC. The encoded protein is CASSPPQTGGYGYTF.

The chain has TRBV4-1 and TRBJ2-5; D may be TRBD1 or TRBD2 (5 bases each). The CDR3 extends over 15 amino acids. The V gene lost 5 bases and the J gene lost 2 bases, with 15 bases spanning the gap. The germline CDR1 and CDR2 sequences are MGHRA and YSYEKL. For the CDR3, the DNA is TGCGCCAGCAGCGTCCCACTAGGGGCACAAGAGACCCAGTACTTC. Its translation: CASSVPLGAQETQYF.

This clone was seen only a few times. The CDR3 here is CATSVRGNTEAFF. DNA of the CDR3: TGTGCCACCAGCGTCCGGGGGAACACTGAAGCTTTCTTT. The V and J genes are TRBV15 and TRBJ1-1; no clear D. The V gene's germline CDR1 is LNHNV and CDR2 YYDKDF (reference sequence). Deletions cut 5 bases from V and 1 base from J, with 8 bases between. The CDR3 is made up of 13 amino acids.

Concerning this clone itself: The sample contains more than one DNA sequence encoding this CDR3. CDR3 nucleotides: TGTGCCAGCTCACCAGGGAGCAATCAGCCCCAGCATTTT. Translated, it gives CASSPGSNQPQHF. The chain is built from TRBV18 and TRBJ1-5; unclear D gene. Deletions cut 2 bases from V and 1 base from J, with 3 bases between. Germline V gene lookup returns CDR1 KGHSH and CDR2 LQKENI. The CDR3 totals 13 residues.

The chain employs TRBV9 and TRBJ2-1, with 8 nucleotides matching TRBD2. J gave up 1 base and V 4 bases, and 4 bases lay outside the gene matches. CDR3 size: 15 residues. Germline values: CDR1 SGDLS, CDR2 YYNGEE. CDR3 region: CASSLSGGSYNEQFF. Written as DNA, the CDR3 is TGTGCCAGCAGCCTCAGCGGGGGTTCCTACAATGAGCAGTTCTTC.

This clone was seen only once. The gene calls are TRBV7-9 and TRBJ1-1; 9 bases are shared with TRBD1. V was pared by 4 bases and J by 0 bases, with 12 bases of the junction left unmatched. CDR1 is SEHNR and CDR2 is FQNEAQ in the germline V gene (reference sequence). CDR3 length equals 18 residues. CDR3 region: CASSSPGTGRFLNTEAFF. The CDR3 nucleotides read TGTGCCAGCAGCTCACCCGGGACAGGGAGATTTCTGAACACTGAAGCTTTCTTT.

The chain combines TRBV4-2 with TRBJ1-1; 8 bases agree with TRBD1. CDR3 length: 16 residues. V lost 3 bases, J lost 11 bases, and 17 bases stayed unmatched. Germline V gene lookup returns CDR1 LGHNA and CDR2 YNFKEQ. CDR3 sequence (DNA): TGTGCCAGCAGCCAGGCCCTGGGACAGGAACTCGCAAAGGCTTTCTTT. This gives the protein CASSQALGQELAKAFF.

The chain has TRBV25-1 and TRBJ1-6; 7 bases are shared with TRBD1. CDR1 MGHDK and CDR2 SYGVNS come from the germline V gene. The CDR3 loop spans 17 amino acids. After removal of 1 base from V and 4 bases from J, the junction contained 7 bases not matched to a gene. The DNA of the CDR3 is TGTGCCAGCAGTGAATGGAGGGGGCGTTGGTATAATTCACCCCTCCACTTT. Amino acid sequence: CASSEWRGRWYNSPLHF.